Listed below are T cell receptor beta chains from one sample, sequenced in a study of CD8 T cells in Susac syndrome. Each CDR3 protein is one row after TCRdb ran MiXCR on the immunoSEQ multiplex PCR reads. Here the sample spans 250,000 to 300,000 distinct CDR3 sequences, 70% to 90% being singletons. The sample consisted of CD8+ T cells from PBMCs. All receptors derive from a human donor with multiple sclerosis. Each CDR3 is given with its conserved first and last residue. The order of the fields is J gene, V gene, D gene, CDR3 protein, CDR3 DNA. A D gene is named only where the DNA matches it firmly.

J gene: TRBJ2-1
V gene: TRBV6-4
D gene: TRBD2
CDR3 protein: CASSEVAGWDNEQFF
CDR3 DNA: TGTGCCAGCAGTGAAGTAGCGGGGTGGGACAATGAGCAGTTCTTC

J gene: TRBJ1-1
V gene: TRBV6-1
D gene: .
CDR3 protein: CASSEAVGNTEAFF
CDR3 DNA: TGTGCCAGCAGTGAAGCGGTAGGGAACACTGAAGCTTTCTTT

J gene: TRBJ2-1
V gene: TRBV4-2
D gene: TRBD2
CDR3 protein: CASSRRELAGSSSYNEQFF
CDR3 DNA: TGTGCCAGCAGCCGCCGGGAACTAGCGGGCTCCAGCTCCTACAATGAGCAGTTCTTC

J gene: TRBJ1-3
V gene: TRBV7-9
D gene: TRBD1
CDR3 protein: CASSSWTGIDLSGNTIYF
CDR3 DNA: TGTGCCAGCAGCTCCTGGACAGGGATAGACCTCTCTGGAAACACCATATATTTT

J gene: TRBJ1-2
V gene: TRBV9
D gene: .
CDR3 protein: CASSVGEVFVYGYTF
CDR3 DNA: TGTGCCAGCAGCGTAGGGGAAGTTTTTGTCTATGGCTACACCTTC

J gene: TRBJ2-7
V gene: TRBV6-1
D gene: TRBD1
CDR3 protein: CASRRLGDRADYEQYF
CDR3 DNA: TGTGCCAGCAGACGCCTTGGGGACAGGGCTGACTACGAGCAGTACTTC

J gene: TRBJ2-1
V gene: TRBV6-5
D gene: .
CDR3 protein: CASSPGTGPTNEQFF
CDR3 DNA: TGTGCCAGCAGTCCCGGGACTGGCCCGACAAATGAGCAGTTCTTC

J gene: TRBJ2-1
V gene: TRBV11-2
D gene: .
CDR3 protein: CASSPPFLGKPFYVSSYNEQFF
CDR3 DNA: TGTGCCAGCAGCCCCCCCTTTTTAGGTAAACCCTTTTACGTCAGCTCCTACAATGAGCAGTTCTTC

J gene: TRBJ1-5
V gene: TRBV21-1
D gene: .
CDR3 protein: CASSKGPTEGNQPQHF
CDR3 DNA: TGTGCCAGCAGCAAAGGTCCGACTGAGGGTAATCAGCCCCAGCATTTT

J gene: TRBJ2-1
V gene: TRBV15
D gene: .
CDR3 protein: CATSRESSYNEQFF
CDR3 DNA: TGTGCCACCAGCAGAGAGAGCTCCTACAATGAGCAGTTCTTC